The sample holds one count of the clone carrying this TCR beta chain. Its specificity is not known. The assay was immunoSEQ multiplex PCR, and TCRdb's table has in-frame clones only and misses some. The sample shows 5,200 or so clones, roughly 65% of them seen only once. This entry belongs to a study of CD8 T cell repertoires and HIV-1 epitope variants. Study details: Separate wells received one of Twenty-five Gag or Nef variant peptides. Enriched T cells were co-cultured with equal numbers of autologous T cell-negative antigen-presenting cells. An approximately nine-day culture received IL-2, IL-7 and IL-15 on days 3 and 7.

Germline CDR1 is SNHLY and CDR2 is FYNNEI. The CDR3 runs to 17 residues. V gave up 7 bases and J gave up 4 bases, with 25 bases separating them. The V and J genes are TRBV2 and TRBJ1-1, with D possibly TRBD1 on 5 matching bases. The origin of this receptor is a male donor with HIV. Sequences were obtained from cultured CD8+ T cells derived from PBMCs. The CDR3 region has the DNA TGTGCCAGCATACAGAGGGCAGCCCTCTTGGGGGGCACTGAAGCTTTCTTT. This encodes CASIQRAALLGGTEAFF. The full variable domain, with the rest looked up from reference TRBV2 and TRBJ1-1, is EPEVTQTPSHQVTQMGQEVILRCVPISNHLYFYWYRQILGQKVEFLVSFYNNEISEKSEIFDDQFSVERPDGSNFTLKIRSTKLEDSAMYFCASIQRAALLGGTEAFFGQGTRLTVV.